The clone carrying this TCR beta chain has a count of ten or more. The record originates from a study of human T cells and chemical hapten exposure. In the study overall: DPC 0.01% went on the upper back by patch test, with reading at 6 days. Small pooled library volume differences chiefly drove per-sample TCR yield variation.

Regarding time point: patch test 2, 6 weeks after DPC sensitization. Documented treatment: therapeutic diphenylcyclopropenone sensitization with weekly scalp DPC. TCRdb reprocessed the RACE reads with MiXCR, giving one entry per CDR3 protein. The sample yields more than 70,000 distinct CDR3 sequences, roughly 11% seen once. The V and J ends lost 1 base and 4 bases respectively, with 8 bases between them. Germline CDR1 and CDR2: SGHVS and FNYEAQ. CDR3 size: 14 residues. The starting material was whole blood, obtained in connection with sensitization to the hapten diphenylcyclopropenone (DPC). The rearrangement links TRBV7-6 to TRBJ2-1; D is unclear. The receptor was derived from a man aged 18-30 years with alopecia areata. Some clones in this sample may be carry-over from other donors' samples. The CDR3 DNA reads as TGTGCCAGCAGCTTAGAGCTCTCGTACAATGAGCAGTTCTTC. This codes for CASSLELSYNEQFF.